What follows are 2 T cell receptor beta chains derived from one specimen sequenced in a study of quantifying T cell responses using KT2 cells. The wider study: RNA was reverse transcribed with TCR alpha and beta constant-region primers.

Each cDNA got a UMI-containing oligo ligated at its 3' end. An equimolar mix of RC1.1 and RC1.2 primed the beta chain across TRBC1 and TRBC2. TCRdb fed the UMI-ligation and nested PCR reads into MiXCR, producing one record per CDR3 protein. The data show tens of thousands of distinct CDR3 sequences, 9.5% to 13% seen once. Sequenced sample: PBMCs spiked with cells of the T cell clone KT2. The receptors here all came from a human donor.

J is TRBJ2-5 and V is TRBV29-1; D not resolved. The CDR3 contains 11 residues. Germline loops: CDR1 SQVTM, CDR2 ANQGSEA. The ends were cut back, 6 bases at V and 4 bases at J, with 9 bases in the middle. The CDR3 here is CSVFEAETQYF. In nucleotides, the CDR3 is TGCAGCGTCTTCGAGGCAGAGACCCAGTACTTC.

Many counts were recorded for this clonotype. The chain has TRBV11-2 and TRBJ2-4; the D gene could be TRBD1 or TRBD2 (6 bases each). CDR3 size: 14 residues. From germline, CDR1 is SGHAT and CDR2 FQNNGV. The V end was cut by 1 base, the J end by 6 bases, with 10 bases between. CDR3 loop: CASSLAGALNIQYF. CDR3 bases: TGTGCCAGCAGCTTAGCGGGGGCTTTAAACATTCAGTACTTC.